This T cell receptor (beta chain) was obtained from a study of T cell responses to AZD1222 COVID-19 vaccine. After removal of 4 bases from V and 1 base from J, the junction contained 3 bases not matched to a gene. The CDR3 has 15 amino acids. Germline assignment: CDR1 SGHRS and CDR2 YFSETQ. Profiling relied on immunoSEQ multiplex PCR, and the TCRdb table lists in-frame clones only, not all of them. The table lists roughly 82,000 clones, approximately 81% of them singletons. Comments on this clone: What it binds is unknown.

General study points: Vaccine-associated CD4 TCRs spanned spike, dominant at 160-218 and 743-854. Clonal diversity was possibly underestimated; the donors were predominantly white British and more often female. Researchers took repertoire samples only after the peak T cell response had come.

The specimen was peripheral blood, collected on day 0 of AZD1222 vaccination. V gene TRBV5-1 combines with J gene TRBJ2-3, with TRBD2 matching 10 bases. The sequence came from an adult in good health. For the CDR3, the DNA is TGCGCCAGCAGCCTGCTAGCGGGGGGCACAGATACGCAGTATTTT. It is translated as CASSLLAGGTDTQYF.